The clone carrying this T cell receptor beta chain was recorded at least ten times. The antigen is unknown. The data were obtained in a study of T cells in Graves' hyperthyroidism and ophthalmopathy. Overall study findings and caveats: Blood also carried most thyroid clonotypes expanded above 0.001.

Looked up from germline, CDR1 is SQVTM and CDR2 is ANQGSEA. The V end was cut by 7 bases, the J end by 0 bases, with 10 bases between. CDR3 length: 13 residues. Amplified regions were TCR beta CDR3 sequences from RNA transcripts. HTBI primers were employed in a first-round RT-PCR of the TCR CDR3. One entry per CDR3 protein results from TCRdb running MiXCR on the multiplex PCR reads. The table shows around 540,000 distinct CDR3 sequences, with around 42% occurring only once. This sequence was found in a woman aged 18-29 years with Graves' hyperthyroidism. Sequencing was performed on peripheral blood or thyroid tissue (not recorded which). This rearrangement joins TRBV29-1 to TRBJ1-3; tentative D call: TRBD1 (5 bases). The CDR3 is CSADSDSGNTIYF. The CDR3 nucleotides are TGCAGCGCCGACAGCGACTCTGGAAACACCATATATTTT.